These 20 T cell receptor beta chains were sequenced from one sample in a study of shared clonotypes between healthy human individuals. Sequencing was performed with immunoSEQ multiplex PCR; in TCRdb, only in-frame clones are kept and a portion is missing. The sample holds over a million clones, around 76% seen once. Sequencing used memory CD4+ T cells sorted from blood. Subset in this sample: CD45RA-negative fraction. Receptor source: a young man in good health.

This chain links TRBV6-8 with TRBJ2-7; D is undetermined. The CDR3 consists of 18 residues. V lost 9 bases, J lost 6 bases, and 33 bases lay in between. CDR1 and CDR2 (germline): MNHGY, SAAAGT. CDR3: CASRIRRRRLLCPGEQYF. The CDR3 bases are TGTGCCAGTAGGATTAGACGACGACGTCTACTCTGTCCCGGCGAGCAGTACTTC.

The V gene is TRBV21-1, the J gene TRBJ2-2; the D segment call TRBD1 is taken from the table without a DNA check. TRBV21-1 has pseudogene status. CDR3 length equals 18 residues. The CDR3 region is CASRRDRARPWNTGELFF. In nucleotides, the CDR3 is TGTGCCAGCAGGAGGGACAGGGCTCGCCCATGGAACACCGGGGAGCTGTTTTTT.

This clone was seen a few times. The genes are TRBV5-6 and TRBJ1-2; D is unclear. Trimming left V 0 bases short and J 8 bases short, with 8 bases between. CDR1 and CDR2 (germline): SGHDT, YYEEEE. The CDR3 loop spans 12 amino acids. The chain's CDR3 is CASSLDLEGYTF. CDR3 DNA sequence: TGTGCCAGCAGCTTGGATTTAGAAGGCTACACCTTC.

The chain has TRBV10-3 and TRBJ1-3; tentative D call: TRBD1 (6 bases). Germline V gene lookup returns CDR1 ENHRY and CDR2 SYGVKD. The CDR3 sequence is 15 residues long. With 4 bases removed from V and 3 bases from J, the gap between germline ends came to 13 bases. The CDR3 nucleotides are TGTGCCATCAGTGTATCGGACAGAAATGGAAACACCATATATTTT. Translation: CAISVSDRNGNTIYF.

This chain joins TRBV5-4 and TRBJ2-3; 7 nucleotides align to TRBD2. With 0 bases clipped from V and 1 base from J, the junction kept 5 bases outside the gene matches. CDR3 length: 16 amino acids. CDR1 and CDR2 from the germline V gene are SGHNT and YYREEE (reference sequence). Here the CDR3 DNA reads TGTGCCAGCAGCTTGGGCTCTAGCGGACGCACAGATACGCAGTATTTT. This codes for CASSLGSSGRTDTQYF.

This chain connects TRBV7-2 to TRBJ2-3; D might be TRBD2 (6 bases). The CDR3 covers 18 residues. V lost 3 bases, J lost 3 bases, and 22 bases lay in between. The germline CDR1 and CDR2 sequences are SGHTA and FQGNSA. Written as DNA, the CDR3 is TGTGCCAGCAGCTTTCGGGGCAGGGTTGCCGCGGGGACAGATACGCAGTATTTT. Amino acids: CASSFRGRVAAGTDTQYF.

The chain links TRBV11-2 to TRBJ2-3; 13 bases line up with TRBD2. Germline trimming cut 5 bases from V and 11 bases from J; bases unmatched to any gene: 7. In germline, CDR1 is SGHAT, CDR2 FQNNGV. This CDR3 spans 14 amino acids. The CDR3 here is CASSPRLAGGLQYF. In DNA form, the CDR3 reads TGTGCCAGCAGCCCCCGACTAGCGGGGGGCCTGCAGTATTTT.

This chain links TRBV19 with TRBJ1-2, with D hard to call. V was cut by 3 bases and J by 4 bases, with 12 bases left in between. In germline, CDR1 is LNHDA, CDR2 SQIVND (reference sequence). CDR3 length equals 14 residues. The CDR3 DNA reads as TGTGCCAGTAGTATGATCGGGGTTAGCTATGGCTACACCTTC. As protein: CASSMIGVSYGYTF. Supplemented by reference TRBV19 and TRBJ1-2, the full variable domain reads DGGITQSPKYLFRKEGQNVTLSCEQNLNHDAMYWYRQDPGQGLRLIYYSQIVNDFQKGDIAEGYSVSREKKESFPLTVTSAQKNPTAFYLCASSMIGVSYGYTFGSGTRLTVV.

This chain connects TRBV19 to TRBJ2-6; no definite D call. V lost 6 bases, J lost 0 bases, and 9 bases lay in between. Per germline, CDR1 LNHDA and CDR2 SQIVND (reference sequence). This CDR3 is built from 15 residues. The CDR3 nucleotides are TGTGCCAGTAGAGGGATTAGCTCTGGGGCCAACGTCCTGACTTTC. The encoded protein is CASRGISSGANVLTF.

The chain carries TRBV7-2 and TRBJ2-7; D is ambiguous. Trimming removed 2 bases from V and 2 bases from J, with 13 bases in between. There are 15 residues in the CDR3. Germline V gene lookup returns CDR1 SGHTA and CDR2 FQGNSA. The CDR3 sequence is CASSLQSGSTYEQYF. CDR3 in DNA: TGTGCCAGCAGCTTACAGTCGGGCTCGACCTACGAGCAGTACTTC.

As regards this clone: A much larger clone lies a single base off, so this may be a read error. The CDR3 sequence is CASRNTGELFF. CDR3 bases: TGTGCCAGCAGGAACACCGGGGAGCTGTTTTTT. The chain joins TRBV2 to TRBJ2-2; D ambiguous. Looked up from germline, CDR1 is SNHLY and CDR2 is FYNNEI. Trimming cost V 6 bases and J 1 base, with 0 bases left between them. The CDR3 consists of 11 residues.

This rearrangement joins TRBV12-5 to TRBJ1-5; D is ambiguous. CDR1 LGHNT and CDR2 FRNRAP come from the germline V gene. CDR3 length: 14 amino acids. Trimming cost V 6 bases and J 4 bases, with 13 bases left between them. Written as DNA, the CDR3 is TGTGCTAGTGGCCACGGGGATACGAATCAGCCCCAGCATTTT. Encoded protein: CASGHGDTNQPQHF.

The chain is built from TRBV9 and TRBJ1-1, with D possibly TRBD1 on 5 matching bases. The CDR3 totals 14 residues. CDR1 and CDR2 (germline): SGDLS, YYNGEE. Trimming shortened V by 0 bases and J by 3 bases, and 9 bases separated the two germline ends. This chain's CDR3 is CASSVGPTDTEAFF. CDR3 coding DNA: TGTGCCAGCAGCGTAGGTCCGACAGACACTGAAGCTTTCTTT.

The chain links TRBV27 to TRBJ1-2, with D possibly being TRBD1 (5 bases). V was pared by 5 bases and J by 4 bases, with 20 bases between. The CDR3 covers 16 residues. Germline-derived CDR1 and CDR2 are MNHEY and SMNVEV (reference sequence). This CDR3 reads CASSLVGPGSPYGYTF. The CDR3 DNA is TGTGCCAGCAGTCTCGTAGGCCCAGGGTCCCCCTATGGCTACACCTTC.

The sample holds a few counts of this clone. The DNA for the CDR3 is TGTGCCACCAGCAGATCGGCCAACCCCACAGATACGCAGTATTTT. Its protein product is CATSRSANPTDTQYF. The gene calls are TRBV15 and TRBJ2-3; unclear D gene. Trimming left V 2 bases short and J 2 bases short, with 11 bases between. The CDR3 consists of 15 residues. Looked up from germline, CDR1 is LNHNV and CDR2 is YYDKDF (reference sequence).

This clone was seen only a few times. V is TRBV19 and J is TRBJ2-5, with D unclear. The germline CDR1 and CDR2 sequences are LNHDA and SQIVND (reference sequence). This CDR3 spans 14 amino acids. The germline V and J ends were trimmed by 3 bases and 1 base, with 9 bases remaining between them. The CDR3 coding sequence is TGTGCCAGTAGTATGGGGTCTTTCCAAGAGACCCAGTACTTC. Translating it yields CASSMGSFQETQYF.

This clone occurred once. Additional DNA sequences in this sample encode the identical CDR3. DNA of the CDR3: TGTGCCAGCAGCGTTGGACAGGGCTCCTACAATGAGCAGTTCTTC. Translating gives CASSVGQGSYNEQFF. The chain couples TRBV9 to TRBJ2-1; 8 nucleotides agree with TRBD1. Trimming cost V 2 bases and J 0 bases; bases outside gene matches: 1. This CDR3 has 15 residues. The germline V gene has CDR1 SGDLS and CDR2 YYNGEE.

This chain uses TRBV30 with TRBJ2-1, with D possibly matching TRBD1 (5 bases). Germline assignment: CDR1 GTSNPN and CDR2 SVGIG (reference sequence). V dropped 3 bases and J dropped 15 bases, with 18 bases sitting between them. The CDR3 is 12 residues long. The CDR3 here is CAWRVQVGGLFF. CDR3 nucleotide sequence: TGTGCCTGGAGGGTACAGGTTGGTGGCCTGTTCTTC.

This chain links TRBV7-9 with TRBJ2-1; the D gene is possibly TRBD1 (6 bases). The CDR3 sequence is 14 residues long. Between the trimmed V and J ends, which lost 5 bases and 7 bases, there was a span of 15 bases. CDR1 SEHNR and CDR2 FQNEAQ come from the germline V gene (reference sequence). The CDR3: CASSATGSWNEQFF. The CDR3 bases are TGTGCCAGCAGCGCCACAGGGAGTTGGAATGAGCAGTTCTTC.

This clone was recorded at least ten times. The identical CDR3 is also encoded by other nucleotide sequences in the sample. This chain links TRBV11-2 with TRBJ2-7; 11 nucleotides match TRBD2. Germline CDR1 and CDR2: SGHAT and FQNNGV. J was trimmed by 3 bases and V by 5 bases; bases with no gene match: 3. The CDR3 covers 14 residues. This CDR3 reads CASSPGTSGYEQYF. The CDR3 coding sequence is TGTGCCAGCAGCCCCGGGACTAGCGGCTACGAGCAGTACTTC.